The rows below give T cell receptor beta chains drawn from one sample of a study of cytomegalovirus exposure and HLA in healthy donors. TCRdb's copy holds only in-frame clones and misses some; the assay was immunoSEQ multiplex PCR. The repertoire includes 90,000 to 100,000 clones, around 82% of them detected once, and 2% sits in the top ten. Material: PBMCs. Receptors originate from a young man in good health and CMV-seronegative. Both conserved end residues are part of each CDR3. D genes are given only for firm matches. Clone size is given for some rows only: seen once, a few or many times, or a class if the clone is expanded.

size	length	V	D	J	CDR3	DNA
few	14	TRBV19	TRBD1	TRBJ2-2	CASSVGQFGGELFF	TGTGCCAGTAGTGTGGGACAGTTCGGCGGGGAGCTGTTTTTT
.	16	TRBV6-1	TRBD1	TRBJ1-2	CASSEALYGTGYGYTF	TGTGCCAGCAGTGAAGCGCTATACGGGACAGGGTATGGCTACACCTTC
.	15	TRBV14	.	TRBJ2-7	CASSQGHSALYEQYF	TGTGCCAGCAGCCAGGGACACTCCGCGTTGTACGAGCAGTACTTC
once	17	TRBV4-1	.	TRBJ2-3	CASSQDNPGFRTDTQYF	TGCGCCAGCAGCCAAGATAACCCAGGGTTTAGGACAGATACGCAGTATTTT
.	15	TRBV2	TRBD2	TRBJ2-1	CATGRQRGPGDEQFF	TGTGCCACCGGTCGGCAGCGGGGGCCTGGGGATGAGCAGTTCTTC
.	12	TRBV10-3	TRBD1	TRBJ1-2	CAISPDRDGYTF	TGTGCCATCAGTCCGGACAGGGACGGCTACACCTTC
.	15	TRBV11-2	.	TRBJ2-3	CASSLVGGRTDTQYF	TGTGCCAGCAGCTTAGTCGGGGGACGCACAGATACGCAGTATTTT
.	13	TRBV30	TRBD1	TRBJ1-3	CAWATGDGNTIYF	TGTGCCTGGGCGACAGGGGACGGAAACACCATATATTTT
.	16	TRBV5-4	TRBD1	TRBJ2-7	CASSRFGQGASYEQYF	TGTGCCAGCAGTCGATTCGGACAGGGGGCCTCCTACGAGCAGTACTTC
.	15	TRBV10-3	TRBD1	TRBJ2-3	CAIMGDRGLPDTQYF	TGTGCCATCATGGGGGACAGGGGGCTGCCAGATACGCAGTATTTT
few	17	TRBV4-1	TRBD1	TRBJ2-1	CASSQDSGQEYYNEQFF	TGCGCCAGCAGCCAAGATTCAGGACAGGAATACTACAATGAGCAGTTCTTC
.	13	TRBV6-1	.	TRBJ1-1	CASSSQGDTEAFF	TGTGCCAGCAGTTCACAGGGAGACACTGAAGCTTTCTTT
.	18	TRBV7-9	.	TRBJ2-1	CSSSLGTGGFYSYNEQFF	TGTTCCAGCAGCTTAGGTACGGGGGGCTTTTATTCCTACAATGAGCAGTTCTTC
.	14	TRBV7-8	.	TRBJ1-2	CASSQNRDNYGYTF	TGTGCCAGCAGCCAAAACAGGGATAACTATGGCTACACCTTC
.	14	TRBV11-2	TRBD2	TRBJ2-3	CASSPVGGRNTQYF	TGTGCCAGCAGTCCGGTGGGGGGGAGGAATACGCAGTATTTT
.	13	TRBV7-8	.	TRBJ1-1	CASSLGTSTEAFF	TGTGCCAGCAGCTTGGGCACCAGTACTGAAGCTTTCTTT
.	12	TRBV29-1	.	TRBJ2-6	CSVRSGANVLTF	TGCAGCGTTCGCTCTGGGGCCAACGTCCTGACTTTC
.	14	TRBV23-1	TRBD1	TRBJ1-5	CASRGRGRNQPQHF	TGCGCCAGCAGGGGCAGGGGGCGGAATCAGCCCCAGCATTTT
.	13	TRBV19	TRBD2	TRBJ2-7	CASRSGIREEQYF	TGTGCCAGTAGGAGCGGGATTCGGGAAGAGCAGTACTTC
few	16	TRBV25-1	.	TRBJ1-2	CASSDPANRANYGYTF	TGTGCCAGCAGTGACCCTGCTAATAGAGCTAACTATGGCTACACCTTC
.	11	TRBV20-1	TRBD2	TRBJ2-7	CSAGTGGEQYF	TGCAGTGCTGGAACGGGGGGCGAGCAGTACTTC
.	16	TRBV7-9	.	TRBJ2-3	CASSLAPDSSTDTQYF	TGTGCCAGCAGCTTAGCGCCAGATTCTAGCACAGATACGCAGTATTTT
.	13	TRBV4-2	.	TRBJ2-7	CASSQDPVYEQYF	TGTGCCAGCAGCCAAGATCCCGTCTACGAGCAGTACTTC
.	14	TRBV2	TRBD1	TRBJ2-7	CAIQRGQGSYEQYF	TGTGCCATTCAGAGGGGACAGGGGAGCTACGAGCAGTACTTC
once	17	TRBV10-1	.	TRBJ1-5	CASIGAPGPSFHQPQHF	TGCGCCAGCATAGGGGCCCCCGGGCCCTCTTTCCATCAGCCCCAGCATTTT
.	12	TRBV5-6	.	TRBJ2-1	CASSLDLTPLIF	TGTGCCAGCAGCTTGGATTTGACACCGCTCATCTTC
.	12	TRBV14	.	TRBJ2-2	CASSHWPGELFF	TGTGCCAGCAGCCACTGGCCCGGGGAGCTGTTTTTT
once	14	TRBV2	.	TRBJ1-5	CASSEWTVNQPQHF	TGTGCCAGCAGTGAATGGACAGTTAATCAGCCCCAGCATTTT
.	13	TRBV5-1	.	TRBJ2-7	CASSTGILYEQYF	TGCGCCAGCAGCACCGGTATCCTCTACGAGCAGTACTTC
.	20	TRBV19	TRBD1	TRBJ1-4	CASRSTIFRTGKEEGEKLFF	TGTGCCAGTAGGTCCACCATATTCAGGACAGGGAAGGAGGAGGGTGAAAAACTGTTTTTT
.	15	TRBV7-9	TRBD1	TRBJ2-1	CASSPGTGTYNEQFF	TGTGCCAGCAGCCCCGGGACAGGGACCTACAATGAGCAGTTCTTC
.	17	TRBV7-6	TRBD1	TRBJ2-6	CASLRTGSLSGANVLTF	TGTGCCAGCCTACGGACAGGGAGTCTGTCTGGGGCCAACGTCCTGACTTTC
.	12	TRBV6-1	.	TRBJ1-2	CASSVQGYGYTF	TGTGCCAGCAGTGTACAGGGCTATGGCTACACCTTC
.	13	TRBV10-3	.	TRBJ2-7	CATLDKTTYEQYF	TGTGCCACCTTAGACAAGACCACCTACGAGCAGTACTTC
.	13	TRBV2	TRBD1	TRBJ1-2	CASKRQGGYGYTF	TGTGCCAGTAAGAGACAGGGAGGCTATGGCTACACCTTC
.	14	TRBV9	.	TRBJ1-2	CASSVGGGSYGYTF	TGTGCCAGCAGTGTAGGGGGGGGATCCTATGGCTACACCTTC
few	15	TRBV7-6	.	TRBJ2-7	CASSLDATPPYEQYF	TGTGCCAGCAGCTTAGATGCGACTCCTCCCTACGAGCAGTACTTC
.	17	TRBV4-2	.	TRBJ2-1	CASSQDFHRYSYNEQFF	TGTGCCAGCAGCCAAGACTTTCACCGCTACTCGTACAATGAGCAGTTCTTC
.	14	TRBV6-5	.	TRBJ1-6	CASSWGRGDSPLHF	TGTGCCAGCAGTTGGGGCAGGGGTGATTCACCCCTCCACTTT
once	13	TRBV7-9	TRBD1	TRBJ2-5	CSSSLGGLETQYF	TGTTCCAGCAGTTTAGGGGGCTTGGAGACCCAGTACTTC
few	15	TRBV19	.	TRBJ1-5	CASSQDSYSNQPQHF	TGTGCCAGTAGTCAGGACAGCTATAGCAATCAGCCCCAGCATTTT
.	15	TRBV6-1	.	TRBJ1-4	CASRQPGHTNEKLFF	TGTGCCAGCAGACAACCGGGACATACTAATGAAAAACTGTTTTTT
.	17	TRBV18	TRBD1	TRBJ1-1	CASSLGIDRGPGTEAFF	TGTGCCAGCTCACTGGGAATTGACAGGGGGCCGGGCACTGAAGCTTTCTTT
.	11	TRBV6-1	.	TRBJ1-4	CASSGPQTPFF	TGTGCCAGCAGTGGCCCACAGACGCCTTTTTTT
.	14	TRBV5-1	.	TRBJ1-1	CASSLALREDEAFF	TGCGCCAGCAGCTTGGCCTTAAGGGAGGATGAAGCTTTCTTT
.	15	TRBV5-4	.	TRBJ1-1	CASSLALGSSTEAFF	TGTGCCAGCAGCTTGGCGCTAGGATCCAGCACTGAAGCTTTCTTT
.	14	TRBV6-1	.	TRBJ1-2	CASSEALDSYGYTF	TGTGCCAGCAGTGAAGCATTGGACAGCTATGGCTACACCTTC
few	15	TRBV6-6	TRBD1	TRBJ1-4	CASSYQGQGRGKLFF	TGTGCCAGCAGTTACCAGGGACAGGGGCGAGGAAAACTGTTTTTT
.	16	TRBV5-8	TRBD1	TRBJ2-2	CASSGWTGGDTGELFF	TGTGCCAGCAGCGGCTGGACAGGGGGCGACACCGGGGAGCTGTTTTTT
once	11	TRBV4-1	.	TRBJ1-1	CASSPGSEAFF	TGCGCCAGCAGCCCGGGGAGTGAAGCTTTCTTT
.	19	TRBV15	.	TRBJ2-2	CATSRGGLVKGAINGELFF	TGTGCCACCAGCAGAGGCGGTTTGGTGAAGGGAGCCATCAACGGGGAGCTGTTTTTT